These T cell receptor beta chains were read from a single sample in a study of T cells in Graves' hyperthyroidism and ophthalmopathy. TCRdb re-derived calls from the multiplex PCR reads in MiXCR, one entry per CDR3 protein. The data show some 360,000 distinct CDR3 sequences, 11% to 15% seen once. The sample consisted of blood. These receptors were collected from a woman between 55 and 75 years old with Graves' hyperthyroidism. CDR3s include the opening cysteine and the closing phenylalanine or tryptophan. A D gene is named only where the DNA matches it firmly. Only part of the rows carry a size: once, few, many, or a class if the clone is expanded.

CSVEIGAQGNTIYF	TGCAGCGTTGAAATCGGGGCTCAGGGAAACACCATATATTTT	TRBJ1-3	-	-	TRBV29-1
CASTPGGNQETQYF	TGTGCCAGCACCCCAGGGGGCAACCAAGAGACCCAGTACTTC	TRBJ2-5	many	TRBD1	TRBV28
CASSDSGLNTDTQYF	TGTGCCAGCAGTGACTCGGGACTTAACACAGATACGCAGTATTTT	TRBJ2-3	-	-	TRBV6-4
CATVPPGIYGYTF	TGTGCCACCGTTCCCCCGGGGATCTATGGCTACACCTTC	TRBJ1-2	few	-	TRBV28
CASSISVNTEAFF	TGTGCCAGTAGTATATCGGTGAACACTGAAGCTTTCTTT	TRBJ1-1	few	-	TRBV19
CAWSKPPENTEAFF	TGTGCCTGGAGTAAACCACCTGAGAACACTGAAGCTTTCTTT	TRBJ1-1	many	-	TRBV30
CASSKLAGGGDEQFF	TGTGCCAGCAGTAAACTAGCGGGAGGCGGTGATGAGCAGTTCTTC	TRBJ2-1	many	TRBD2	TRBV2
CASSWEYNEQFF	TGTGCCAGCAGTTGGGAGTACAATGAGCAGTTCTTC	TRBJ2-1	many	-	TRBV28
CASSTHRLAGGRNEQFF	TGTGCCAGCAGCACCCACCGACTAGCGGGAGGAAGGAATGAGCAGTTCTTC	TRBJ2-1	many	TRBD2	TRBV7-9
CASSQEMGTGLNTEAFF	TGCGCCAGCAGCCAAGAGATGGGGACGGGCTTGAACACTGAAGCTTTCTTT	TRBJ1-1	few	-	TRBV4-1
CAISESAGAPDQPQHF	TGTGCCATCAGTGAGTCGGCAGGGGCGCCTGATCAGCCCCAGCATTTT	TRBJ1-5	few	-	TRBV10-3
CSVAPRIEGEQYF	TGCAGCGTTGCCCCGAGAATCGAGGGCGAGCAGTACTTC	TRBJ2-7	-	-	TRBV29-1
CASSLVARSNDEQFF	TGCGCCAGCAGCTTGGTGGCTAGGAGTAATGATGAGCAGTTCTTC	TRBJ2-1	few	-	TRBV5-1
CASTLAGGSDEQFF	TGTGCCAGCACCCTAGCGGGAGGGTCGGATGAGCAGTTCTTC	TRBJ2-1	-	TRBD2	TRBV11-2
CASFRTSGSGSAETQYF	TGTGCCAGCTTCCGGACTAGCGGGAGTGGTAGCGCGGAGACCCAGTACTTC	TRBJ2-5	many	TRBD2	TRBV7-8
CASRTSGSLQLHHTQYF	TGTGCCAGCAGGACTAGCGGGAGTCTCCAGCTTCACCATACGCAGTATTTT	TRBJ2-3	-	TRBD2	TRBV6-1
CASSLVSSLQETQYF	TGTGCCAGCAGCTTAGTATCGTCACTACAAGAGACCCAGTACTTC	TRBJ2-5	-	-	TRBV7-9
CATSDLAGGLNNEQFF	TGTGCCACCAGTGATTTGGCGGGAGGATTAAACAATGAGCAGTTCTTC	TRBJ2-1	many	TRBD2	TRBV24-1
CSASGQGATGELFF	TGCAGTGCTAGCGGCCAGGGGGCCACCGGGGAGCTGTTTTTT	TRBJ2-2	many	TRBD1	TRBV20-1
CASSPRAVGAGKNIQYF	TGTGCCAGCTCACCAAGAGCGGTGGGGGCAGGTAAAAACATTCAGTACTTC	TRBJ2-4	-	-	TRBV18